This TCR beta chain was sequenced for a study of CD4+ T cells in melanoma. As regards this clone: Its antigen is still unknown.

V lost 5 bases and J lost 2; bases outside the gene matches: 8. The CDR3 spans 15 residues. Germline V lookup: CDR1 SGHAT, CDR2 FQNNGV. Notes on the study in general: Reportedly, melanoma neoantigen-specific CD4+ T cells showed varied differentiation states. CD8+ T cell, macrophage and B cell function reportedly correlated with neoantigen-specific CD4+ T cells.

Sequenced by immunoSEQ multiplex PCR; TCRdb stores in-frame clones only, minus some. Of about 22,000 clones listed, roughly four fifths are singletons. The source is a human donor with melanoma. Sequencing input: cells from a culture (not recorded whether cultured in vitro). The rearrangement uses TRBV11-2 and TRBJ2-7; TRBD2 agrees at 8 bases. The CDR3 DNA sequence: TGTGCCAGCAGCCTTCGCTCGGGGGGGACCTACGAGCAGTACTTC. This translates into CASSLRSGGTYEQYF.